This TCR beta chain was recovered during a study of beta chain features in type 1 diabetes. Study-level results: The study found moderately but significantly shorter TCRB CDR3s in all four CD4+ subsets of Type 1 diabetes patients. Any HLA type influence on TCRB rearrangement was left unresolved here. The similarity of naive, central memory and Treg TCRB repertoires appeared greater among patients than among healthy donors.

There are 13 residues in the CDR3. The V end was cut by 7 bases, the J end by 0 bases, with 7 bases between. Per the germline V gene, CDR1 is MDHEN and CDR2 is SYDVKM. Every isolated RNA sample was fully reverse transcribed, so sequencing captured expressed TCRB transcripts. Profiled with immunoSEQ multiplex PCR; TCRdb holds only in-frame clones, not every one. The sample has some 330,000 clones, more than 9.5% seen once. Once sorted, every population was more than 98% pure. To note about this clone: No antigen is known for it.

The specimen sequenced was naive CD4+ T cells from blood. This clonotype was sampled from a woman aged 25-40 years in good health. The chain links TRBV28 to TRBJ2-4; maybe TRBD1 (5 bases). The CDR3 DNA is TGTGCCAGCACCGACAGAGCCAAAAACATTCAGTACTTC. As protein: CASTDRAKNIQYF.